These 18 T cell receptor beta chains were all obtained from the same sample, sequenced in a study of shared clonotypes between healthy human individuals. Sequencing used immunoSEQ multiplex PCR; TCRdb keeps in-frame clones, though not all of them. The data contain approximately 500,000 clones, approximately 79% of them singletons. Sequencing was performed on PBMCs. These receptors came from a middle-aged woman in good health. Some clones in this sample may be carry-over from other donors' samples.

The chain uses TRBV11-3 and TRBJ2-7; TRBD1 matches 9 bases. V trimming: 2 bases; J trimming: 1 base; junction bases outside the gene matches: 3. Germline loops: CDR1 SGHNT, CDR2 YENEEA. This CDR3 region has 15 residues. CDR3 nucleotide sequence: TGTGCCAGCAGCTTATCCGGACAGGGGTCCTACGAGCAGTACTTC. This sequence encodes CASSLSGQGSYEQYF.

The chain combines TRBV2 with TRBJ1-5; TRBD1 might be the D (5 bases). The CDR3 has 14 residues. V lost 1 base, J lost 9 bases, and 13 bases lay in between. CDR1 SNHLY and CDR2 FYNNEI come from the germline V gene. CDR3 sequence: CASSEVSREMPQHF. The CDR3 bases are TGTGCCAGCAGTGAAGTTTCCAGGGAAATGCCCCAGCATTTT.

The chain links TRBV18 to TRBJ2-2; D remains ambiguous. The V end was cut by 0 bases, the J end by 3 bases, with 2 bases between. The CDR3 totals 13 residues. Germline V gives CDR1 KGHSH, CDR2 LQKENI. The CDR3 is CASSPPDTGELFF. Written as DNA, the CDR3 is TGTGCCAGCTCACCACCAGACACCGGGGAGCTGTTTTTT.

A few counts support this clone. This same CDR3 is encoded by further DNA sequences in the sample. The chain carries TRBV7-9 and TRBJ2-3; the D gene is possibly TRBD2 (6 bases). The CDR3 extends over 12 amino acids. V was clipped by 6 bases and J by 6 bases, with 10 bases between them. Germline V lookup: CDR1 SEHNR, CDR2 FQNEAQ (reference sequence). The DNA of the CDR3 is TGTGCCAGCAGTCCAGCGGGCGATACGCAGTATTTT. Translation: CASSPAGDTQYF.

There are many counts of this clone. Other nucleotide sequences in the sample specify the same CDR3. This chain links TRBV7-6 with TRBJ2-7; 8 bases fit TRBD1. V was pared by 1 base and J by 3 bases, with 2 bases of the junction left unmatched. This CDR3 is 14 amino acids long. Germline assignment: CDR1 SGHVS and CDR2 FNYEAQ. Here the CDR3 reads CASSLGTGSYEQYF. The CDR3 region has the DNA TGTGCCAGCAGCTTAGGGACAGGGAGCTACGAGCAGTACTTC.

CDR3 residues: CASSLDGTGDEKLFF. CDR3 nucleotides: TGCGCCAGCAGCTTGGATGGGACAGGGGATGAAAAACTGTTTTTT. The rearrangement links TRBV5-1 to TRBJ1-4; 10 nucleotides agree with TRBD1. Germline values: CDR1 SGHRS, CDR2 YFSETQ. Trimming removed 0 bases from V and 6 bases from J; junction bases left unmatched: 2. CDR3 size: 15 residues.

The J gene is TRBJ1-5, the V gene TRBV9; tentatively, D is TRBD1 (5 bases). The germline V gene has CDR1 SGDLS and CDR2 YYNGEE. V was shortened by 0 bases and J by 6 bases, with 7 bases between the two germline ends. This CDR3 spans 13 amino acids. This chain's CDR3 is CASSVGGSQPQHF. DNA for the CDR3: TGTGCCAGCAGCGTAGGGGGCAGTCAGCCCCAGCATTTT.

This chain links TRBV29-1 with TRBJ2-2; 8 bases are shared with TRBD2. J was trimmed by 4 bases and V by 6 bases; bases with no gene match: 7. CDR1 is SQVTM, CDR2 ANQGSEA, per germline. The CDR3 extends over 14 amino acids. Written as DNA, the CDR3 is TGCAGCGTCGGGACTAGTTTGAGCACCGGGGAGCTGTTTTTT. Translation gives CSVGTSLSTGELFF.

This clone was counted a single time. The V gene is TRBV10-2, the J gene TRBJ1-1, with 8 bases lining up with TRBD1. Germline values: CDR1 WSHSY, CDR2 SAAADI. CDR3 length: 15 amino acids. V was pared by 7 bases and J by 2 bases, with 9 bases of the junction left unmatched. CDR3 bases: TGCGCCAGCATCGACAGGGGCTTGGCCAACACTGAAGCTTTCTTT. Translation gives CASIDRGLANTEAFF.

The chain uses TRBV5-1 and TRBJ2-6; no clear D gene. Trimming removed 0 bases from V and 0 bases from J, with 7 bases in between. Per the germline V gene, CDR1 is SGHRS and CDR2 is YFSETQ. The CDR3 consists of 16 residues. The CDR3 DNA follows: TGCGCCAGCAGCTTGGCCGCGGACTCTGGGGCCAACGTCCTGACTTTC. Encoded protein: CASSLAADSGANVLTF.

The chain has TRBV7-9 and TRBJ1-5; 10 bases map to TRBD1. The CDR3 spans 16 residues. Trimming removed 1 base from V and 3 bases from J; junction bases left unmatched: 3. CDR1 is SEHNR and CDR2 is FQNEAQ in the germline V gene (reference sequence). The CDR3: CASSLGTGGNNQPQHF. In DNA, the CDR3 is TGTGCCAGCAGCTTAGGGACAGGGGGGAACAATCAGCCCCAGCATTTT.

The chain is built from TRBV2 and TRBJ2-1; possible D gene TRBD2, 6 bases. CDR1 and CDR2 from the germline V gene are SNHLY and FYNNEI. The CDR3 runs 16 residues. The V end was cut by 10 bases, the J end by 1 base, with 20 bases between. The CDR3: CAIALSGRDSYNEQFF. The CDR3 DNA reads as TGTGCCATCGCGCTAAGCGGGCGTGATTCCTACAATGAGCAGTTCTTC.

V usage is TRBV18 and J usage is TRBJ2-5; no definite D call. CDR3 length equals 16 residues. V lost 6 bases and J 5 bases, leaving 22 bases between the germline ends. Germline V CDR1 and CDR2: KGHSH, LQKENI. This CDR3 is CASSTSPPVWAETQYF. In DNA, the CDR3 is TGTGCCAGCTCCACCTCACCGCCGGTGTGGGCGGAGACCCAGTACTTC.

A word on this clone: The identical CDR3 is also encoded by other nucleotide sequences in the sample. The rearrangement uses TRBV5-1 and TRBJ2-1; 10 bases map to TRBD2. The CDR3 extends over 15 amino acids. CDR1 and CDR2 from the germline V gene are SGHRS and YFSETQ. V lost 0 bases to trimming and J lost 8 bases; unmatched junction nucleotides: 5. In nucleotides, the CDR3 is TGCGCCAGCAGCTTGGGGCTAGCGGGAGTGGATGAGCAGTTCTTC. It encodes CASSLGLAGVDEQFF.

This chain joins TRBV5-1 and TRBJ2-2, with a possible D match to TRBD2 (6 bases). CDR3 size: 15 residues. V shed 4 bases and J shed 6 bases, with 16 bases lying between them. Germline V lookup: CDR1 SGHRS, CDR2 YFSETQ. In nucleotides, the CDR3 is TGCGCCAGCAGCGCTCTGACTAGTGTGGCCGGGGAGCTGTTTTTT. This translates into CASSALTSVAGELFF.

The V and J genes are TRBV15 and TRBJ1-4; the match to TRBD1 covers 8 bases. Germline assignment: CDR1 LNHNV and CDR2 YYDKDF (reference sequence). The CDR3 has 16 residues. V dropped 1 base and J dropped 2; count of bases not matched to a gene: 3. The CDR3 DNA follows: TGTGCCACCAGCAGAGGAACAGGGGGTACTAATGAAAAACTGTTTTTT. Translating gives CATSRGTGGTNEKLFF.

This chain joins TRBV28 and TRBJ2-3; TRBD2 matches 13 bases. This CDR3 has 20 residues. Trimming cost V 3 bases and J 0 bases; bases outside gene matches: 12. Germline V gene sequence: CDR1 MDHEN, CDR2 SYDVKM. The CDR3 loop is CASSFQPVKGLAGSTDTQYF. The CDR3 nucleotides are TGTGCCAGCAGTTTCCAGCCGGTAAAGGGACTAGCGGGGAGCACAGATACGCAGTATTTT. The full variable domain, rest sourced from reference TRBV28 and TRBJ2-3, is DVKVTQSSRYLVKRTGEKVFLECVQDMDHENMFWYRQDPGLGLRLIYFSYDVKMKEKGDIPEGYSVSREKKERFSLILESASTNQTSMYLCASSFQPVKGLAGSTDTQYFGPGTRLTVL.

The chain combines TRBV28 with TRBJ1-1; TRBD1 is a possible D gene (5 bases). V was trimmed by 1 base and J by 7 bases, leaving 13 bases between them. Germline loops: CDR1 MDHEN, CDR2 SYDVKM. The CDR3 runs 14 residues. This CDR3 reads CASSLYAGRLEAFF. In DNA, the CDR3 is TGTGCCAGCAGTTTATATGCAGGGAGACTTGAAGCTTTCTTT. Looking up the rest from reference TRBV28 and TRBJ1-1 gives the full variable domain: DVKVTQSSRYLVKRTGEKVFLECVQDMDHENMFWYRQDPGLGLRLIYFSYDVKMKEKGDIPEGYSVSREKKERFSLILESASTNQTSMYLCASSLYAGRLEAFFGQGTRLTVV.